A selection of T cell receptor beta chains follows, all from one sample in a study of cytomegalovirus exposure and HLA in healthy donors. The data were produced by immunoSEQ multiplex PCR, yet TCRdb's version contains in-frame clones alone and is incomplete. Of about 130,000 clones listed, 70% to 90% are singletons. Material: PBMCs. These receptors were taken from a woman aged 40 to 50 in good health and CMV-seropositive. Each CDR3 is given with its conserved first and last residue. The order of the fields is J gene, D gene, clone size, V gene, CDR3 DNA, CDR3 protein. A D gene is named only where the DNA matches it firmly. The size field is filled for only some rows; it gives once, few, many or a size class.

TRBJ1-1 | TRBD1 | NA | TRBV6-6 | TGTGCCAGCAGCCAGGGGGCCCGAGGAGCTTTCTTT | CASSQGARGAFF
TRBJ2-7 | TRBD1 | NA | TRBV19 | TGTGCCAGTAGTATCGGGGACAGAGAATTCTACGAGCAGTACTTC | CASSIGDREFYEQYF
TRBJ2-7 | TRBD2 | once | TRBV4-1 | TGCGCCAGCAGCCCACCTCGGGGCGGGGGTCTGAACGAGCAGTACTTC | CASSPPRGGGLNEQYF
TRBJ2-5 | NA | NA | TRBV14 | TGTGCCAGCAGCCAAGATGGCGGGTTCCAAGAGACCCAGTACTTC | CASSQDGGFQETQYF
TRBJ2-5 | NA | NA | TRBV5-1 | TGCGCCAGCAGCTTGGGAGTTAGCGGCACCCAAGAGACCCAGTACTTC | CASSLGVSGTQETQYF
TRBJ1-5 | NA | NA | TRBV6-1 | TGTGCCAGCAGTGAGGGCACTCCTCGGAATCAGCCCCAGCATTTT | CASSEGTPRNQPQHF
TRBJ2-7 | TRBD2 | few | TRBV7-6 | TGTGCCAGCAGCTCCGGGACTAGCGGGAACTACGAGCAGTACTTC | CASSSGTSGNYEQYF
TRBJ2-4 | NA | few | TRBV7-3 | TGTGCCAGCGGCAGAGGCCCCTTAGCCAAAAACATTCAGTACTTC | CASGRGPLAKNIQYF
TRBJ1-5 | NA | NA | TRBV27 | TGTGCCAGCAGCGCCCAGGGAGGTACTCAGCCCCAGCATTTT | CASSAQGGTQPQHF
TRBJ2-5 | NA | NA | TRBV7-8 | TGTGCCAGCAGCGAGCAAGAGACCCAGTACTTC | CASSEQETQYF
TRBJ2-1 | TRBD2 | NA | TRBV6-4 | TGTGCCAGCAGTACTAGCGGGGGGGACCTCAATGAGCAGTTCTTC | CASSTSGGDLNEQFF
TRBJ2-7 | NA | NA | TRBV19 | TGTGCCAGTAGTACTGCCTACGAGCAGTACTTC | CASSTAYEQYF
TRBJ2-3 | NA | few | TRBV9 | TGTGCCAGCAGCGTAGTATCGGGAGCAGATACGCAGTATTTT | CASSVVSGADTQYF
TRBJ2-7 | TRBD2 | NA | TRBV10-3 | TGTGCCATCAGTGAGCTAGGGACTAGCGGGACTCACTACGAGCAGTACTTC | CAISELGTSGTHYEQYF
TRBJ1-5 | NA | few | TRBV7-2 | TGTGCCAGCAGCACCATGGGGGGAGCGGGCAATCAGCCCCAGCATTTT | CASSTMGGAGNQPQHF
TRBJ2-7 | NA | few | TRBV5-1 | TGCGCCAGCAGCTTAGGTGTTGGGTGGGAGTCAGACGAGCAGTACTTC | CASSLGVGWESDEQYF
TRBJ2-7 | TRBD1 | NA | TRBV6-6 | TGTGCCAGCGGGTTAACGGGACAGGATTACGAGCAGTACTTC | CASGLTGQDYEQYF
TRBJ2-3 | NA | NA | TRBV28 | TGTGCCAGCACCCCAACTAGTACAGATACGCAGTATTTT | CASTPTSTDTQYF
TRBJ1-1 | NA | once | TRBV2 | TGTGCCAGCGGTACAGGGAACACTGAAGCTTTCTTT | CASGTGNTEAFF
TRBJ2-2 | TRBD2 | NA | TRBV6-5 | TGTGCCAGCAGTTACTTAAAGTCGGGAGGGAGGGAGCTGTTTTTT | CASSYLKSGGRELFF
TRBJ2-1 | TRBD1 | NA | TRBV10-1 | TGCGCCAGCAGTGAGAAACAGGGGAACCAGTACAATGAGCAGTTCTTC | CASSEKQGNQYNEQFF
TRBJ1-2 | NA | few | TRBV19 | TGTGCCAGTAGTCCCGCAGAACCCACAAACTATGGCTACACCTTC | CASSPAEPTNYGYTF
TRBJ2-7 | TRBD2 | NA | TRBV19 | TGTGCCAGTAGTAGACAGACCGGGACTAGCGACTCCTACGAGCAGTACTTC | CASSRQTGTSDSYEQYF
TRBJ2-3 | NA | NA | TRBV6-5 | TGTGCCAGCAGTTACCGGTCCACAGATACGCAGTATTTT | CASSYRSTDTQYF
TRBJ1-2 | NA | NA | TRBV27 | TGTGCCAGCAAAGGCGGAACTAACTATGGCTACACCTTC | CASKGGTNYGYTF
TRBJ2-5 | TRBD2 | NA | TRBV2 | TGTGCCAGCAGTGAACGAGCGGGGAAAGAGACCCAGTACTTC | CASSERAGKETQYF
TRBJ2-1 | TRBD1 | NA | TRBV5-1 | TGCGCCAGCAGCAGAGGACAGGGGGCGTCCAATGAGCAGTTCTTC | CASSRGQGASNEQFF
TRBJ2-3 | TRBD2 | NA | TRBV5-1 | TGCGCCAGCAGCTCACTAGCGGACACCACAGATACGCAGTATTTT | CASSSLADTTDTQYF
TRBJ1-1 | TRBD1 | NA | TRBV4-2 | TGTGCCAACAGCCGGGGGCAGGGGGACACTGAAGCTTTCTTT | CANSRGQGDTEAFF
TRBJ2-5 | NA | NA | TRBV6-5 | TGTGCCAGCAGTTACTCGCCGGGCCAAGAGACCCAGTACTTC | CASSYSPGQETQYF
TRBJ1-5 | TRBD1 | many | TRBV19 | TGTGCCAGTATTTATCAGGGGGGCAATCAGCCCCAGCATTTT | CASIYQGGNQPQHF
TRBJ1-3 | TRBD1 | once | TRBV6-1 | TGTGCCAGCAGTGGTCAGGGACAGGGCTCTGGAAACACCATATATTTT | CASSGQGQGSGNTIYF
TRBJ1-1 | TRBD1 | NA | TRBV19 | TGTGCCAGTAGAAGTGCAACAGGGGGCATGAACACTGAAGCTTTCTTT | CASRSATGGMNTEAFF
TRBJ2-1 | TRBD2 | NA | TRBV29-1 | TGCAGCGTTGAAAACTACTTACCGGGACTAGCGGGGCCTAGCTCCTACAATGAGCAGTTCTTC | CSVENYLPGLAGPSSYNEQFF
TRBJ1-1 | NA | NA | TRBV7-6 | TGTGCCAGCAGCTTAGCGCTCAGCCGGAGCACTGAAGCTTTCTTT | CASSLALSRSTEAFF
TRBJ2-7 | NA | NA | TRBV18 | TGTGCCAGCTCCTCCGACGGGGGGCTAAGAGCCTACGAGCAGTACTTC | CASSSDGGLRAYEQYF
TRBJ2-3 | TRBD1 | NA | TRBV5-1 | TGCGCCAGCAGCTCGGGACAGGGAGAGGCAGATACGCAGTATTTT | CASSSGQGEADTQYF
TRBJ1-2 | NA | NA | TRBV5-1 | TGCGCCAGCAGCTTGGACAGGGTGGGCTATGGCTACACCTTC | CASSLDRVGYGYTF
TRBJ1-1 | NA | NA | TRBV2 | TGTGCCAGCAGTGAAGCGGGGGCGAGCGTCCCTTCCACTGAAGCTTTCTTT | CASSEAGASVPSTEAFF
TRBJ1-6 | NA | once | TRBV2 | TGTGCCAGCAGGAGGGGGGGTGTTAATTCACCCCTCCACTTT | CASRRGGVNSPLHF
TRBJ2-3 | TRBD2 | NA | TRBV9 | TGTGCCAGCAGCGTAGTGACTAGCGGCACAGATACGCAGTATTTT | CASSVVTSGTDTQYF
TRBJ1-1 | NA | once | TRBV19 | TGTGCCACCACAGCCCGACAGTTAGGCACTGAAGCTTTCTTT | CATTARQLGTEAFF
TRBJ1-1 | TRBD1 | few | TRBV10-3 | TGTGCCATCAGGAGGACAGGGGTGAACACTGAAGCTTTCTTT | CAIRRTGVNTEAFF
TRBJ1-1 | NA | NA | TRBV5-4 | TGTGCCAGCAGCTTGGCCGCGGTAAACACTGAAGCTTTCTTT | CASSLAAVNTEAFF
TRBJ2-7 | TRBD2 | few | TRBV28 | TGTGCCAGCAGTTTATTGGGACTAGCGGGAGCTGGGACAAAGCAGTACTTC | CASSLLGLAGAGTKQYF
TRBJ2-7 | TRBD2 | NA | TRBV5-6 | TGTGCCAGCAGCTTCGGACTAGCGGGGGACTACGAGCAGTACTTC | CASSFGLAGDYEQYF